This TCR beta chain was recovered during a study of cytomegalovirus exposure and HLA in healthy donors. Notes on the study in general: An analysis done earlier found most TCR beta V segments productive about 87% or about 30% of the time. Analyses of presence/absence relied on an assumption of roughly uniform sequencing depth across donors.

As for this clone: What it binds is unknown.

V was cut by 3 bases and J by 1 base, with 15 bases left in between. The CDR3 totals 16 residues. Germline lookup yields CDR1 SGHNT and CDR2 YENEEA. In the PCR, 60 Vbeta and 13 Jbeta primers were used. Profiling relied on immunoSEQ multiplex PCR, and the TCRdb table lists in-frame clones only, not all of them. The sample carries 200,000 or so clones, about 81% recorded once. This TCR was recovered from a woman between 18 and 29 years old in good health and CMV-seropositive. V and J are TRBV11-3 and TRBJ2-5; the D is unclear. Sequenced input: PBMCs. The CDR3 sequence: CASSFLSALLQETQYF. CDR3 sequence (DNA): TGTGCCAGCAGCTTTCTCAGCGCGCTTCTCCAAGAGACCCAGTACTTC.